The rows below give T cell receptor beta chains drawn from one sample of a study of neurological immune-mediated disorders. A single record per CDR3 protein comes from TCRdb applying MiXCR to the 5' RACE reads. The sample includes about 80,000 distinct CDR3 sequences, 5.5% to 6.5% of them seen just once. Sequenced sample: PBMCs. The receptors were gathered from an older woman with multiple sclerosis. Each CDR3 is given with its conserved first and last residue. D genes are given only for firm matches. The size field is filled for only some rows; it gives once, few, many or a size class.

j_call | d_call | clone_size | v_call | cdr3_length | cdr3_aa | cdr3_nt
TRBJ2-1 | TRBD2 | many | TRBV5-5 | 19 | CASRPRLAGGLISYNEQFF | TGTGCCAGCAGGCCACGACTAGCGGGGGGACTAATCTCCTACAATGAGCAGTTCTTC
TRBJ2-7 | TRBD1 | many | TRBV6-2/TRBV6-3 | 15 | CASRETGSSSYEQYF | TGTGCCAGCAGGGAGACAGGGTCCAGCAGTTACGAGCAGTACTTC
TRBJ2-5 | NA | many | TRBV5-1 | 15 | CASSLAGGPQETQYF | TGCGCCAGCAGCTTGGCGGGGGGCCCCCAAGAGACCCAGTACTTC
TRBJ2-3 | TRBD1 | few | TRBV12-3/TRBV12-4 | 14 | CASSRAGGVDTQYF | TGTGCCAGCAGTCGGGCAGGGGGAGTAGATACGCAGTATTTT
TRBJ2-3 | NA | many | TRBV27 | 15 | CASSPGAARTDTQYF | TGTGCCAGCAGCCCCGGGGCAGCCCGCACAGATACGCAGTATTTT
TRBJ2-4 | TRBD2 | many | TRBV7-2 | 17 | CASSASGGAGAKNIQYF | TGTGCCAGCAGCGCTAGCGGGGGGGCCGGGGCCAAAAACATTCAGTACTTC
TRBJ2-2 | NA | many | TRBV5-8 | 14 | CASSPGQYTGELFF | TGTGCCAGCAGTCCTGGACAGTACACCGGGGAGCTGTTTTTT
TRBJ1-1 | NA | many | TRBV7-2 | 14 | CASSGGGLDTEAFF | TGTGCCAGCAGCGGGGGGGGCTTAGACACTGAAGCTTTCTTT
TRBJ1-1 | TRBD1 | few | TRBV7-9 | 16 | CASSLAGRGRNTEAFF | TGTGCCAGCAGCTTAGCGGGGAGGGGGCGAAACACTGAAGCTTTCTTT
TRBJ2-3 | TRBD2 | few | TRBV6-2/TRBV6-3 | 14 | CASTARLAGDTQYF | TGTGCCAGCACCGCCCGATTAGCGGGGGATACGCAGTATTTT
TRBJ2-7 | NA | many | TRBV6-6 | 11 | CASSYSTAVYF | TGTGCCAGCAGTTACTCGACAGCCGTGTACTTC
TRBJ2-5 | NA | many | TRBV29-1 | 13 | CSVEARGLETQYF | TGCAGCGTTGAAGCTCGAGGGCTGGAGACCCAGTACTTC
TRBJ1-6 | NA | many | TRBV20-1 | 14 | CSAPGTIDNSPLHF | TGCAGTGCTCCCGGGACAATCGATAATTCACCCCTCCACTTT
TRBJ2-7 | NA | many | TRBV6-2/TRBV6-3 | 14 | CASSRSTTGYEQYF | TGTGCCAGCAGTCGATCCACAACCGGGTACGAGCAGTACTTC
TRBJ2-3 | NA | many | TRBV29-1 | 11 | CSVPLAGTQYF | TGCAGCGTTCCCCTAGCTGGTACGCAGTATTTT
TRBJ1-2 | NA | NA | TRBV14 | 15 | CASSPTLRGQGGYTF | TGTGCCAGCAGCCCCACACTTAGGGGCCAGGGAGGCTACACCTTC
TRBJ1-5 | NA | many | TRBV20-1 | 14 | CSARRTGMNQPQHF | TGCAGTGCTAGGCGCACAGGGATGAATCAGCCCCAGCATTTT
TRBJ2-2 | NA | many | TRBV6-5 | 11 | CASSHLGELFF | TGTGCCAGCAGCCACCTCGGGGAGCTGTTTTTT
TRBJ2-7 | TRBD1 | many | TRBV20-1 | 13 | CSARARDRGAQYF | TGCAGTGCTAGAGCCCGGGACAGGGGTGCGCAGTACTTC
TRBJ2-1 | NA | many | TRBV15 | 14 | CATGKDLSYNEQFF | TGTGCCACCGGGAAGGACCTCTCCTACAATGAGCAGTTCTTC
TRBJ2-1 | NA | many | TRBV5-1 | 12 | CASSFYAGEQFF | TGCGCCAGCAGCTTCTACGCCGGGGAGCAGTTCTTC
TRBJ1-6 | NA | many | TRBV6-6 | 15 | CASREAGTGNSPLHF | TGTGCCAGCAGAGAAGCTGGGACGGGCAATTCACCCCTCCACTTT
TRBJ2-6 | TRBD2 | many | TRBV29-1 | 12 | CGGGSGANVLTF | TGCGGGGGGGGCTCTGGGGCCAACGTCCTGACTTTC
TRBJ2-1 | TRBD2 | many | TRBV5-1 | 13 | CATSSGDYNEQFF | TGCGCCACCTCAAGCGGGGACTACAATGAGCAGTTCTTC
TRBJ2-1 | TRBD1 | many | TRBV10-2 | 15 | CASITPGQGGGEQFF | TGCGCCAGCATTACCCCGGGACAGGGTGGAGGTGAGCAGTTCTTC
TRBJ2-4 | NA | few | TRBV10-2 | 13 | CASTEGGGNIQYF | TGCGCCAGCACCGAGGGGGGGGGTAACATTCAGTACTTC
TRBJ2-4 | TRBD2 | NA | TRBV5-6 | 20 | CASSPLWTSGGAGAKNIQYF | TGTGCCAGCAGCCCCCTATGGACTAGCGGGGGGGCGGGGGCCAAAAACATTCAGTACTTC